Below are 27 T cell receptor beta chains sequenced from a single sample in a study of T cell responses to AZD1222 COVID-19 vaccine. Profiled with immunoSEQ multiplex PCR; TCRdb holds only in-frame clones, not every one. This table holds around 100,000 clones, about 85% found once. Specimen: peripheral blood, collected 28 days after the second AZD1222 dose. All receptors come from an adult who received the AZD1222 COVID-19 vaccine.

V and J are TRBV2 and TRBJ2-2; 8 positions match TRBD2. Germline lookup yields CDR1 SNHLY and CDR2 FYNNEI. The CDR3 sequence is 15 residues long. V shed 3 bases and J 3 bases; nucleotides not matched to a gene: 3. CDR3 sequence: CASSDRGRHTGELFF. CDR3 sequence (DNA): TGTGCCAGCAGTGATCGCGGGAGGCACACCGGGGAGCTGTTTTTT.

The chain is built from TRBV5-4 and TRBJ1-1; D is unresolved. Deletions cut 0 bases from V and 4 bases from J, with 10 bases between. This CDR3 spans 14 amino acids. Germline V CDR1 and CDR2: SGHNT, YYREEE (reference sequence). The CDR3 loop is CASSLAVEATEAFF. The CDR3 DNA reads TGTGCCAGCAGCTTGGCTGTAGAGGCCACTGAAGCTTTCTTT.

The CDR3 DNA is TGTGCCAGCAGCAGGACTGACACAGATACGCAGTATTTT. It specifies CASSRTDTDTQYF. The chain carries TRBV6-4 and TRBJ2-3, with D tentatively TRBD2 (5 bases). Between the trimmed V and J ends, which lost 6 bases and 2 bases, there was a span of 9 bases. The length of the CDR3 is 13 residues. Germline values: CDR1 MRHNA, CDR2 SNTAGT.

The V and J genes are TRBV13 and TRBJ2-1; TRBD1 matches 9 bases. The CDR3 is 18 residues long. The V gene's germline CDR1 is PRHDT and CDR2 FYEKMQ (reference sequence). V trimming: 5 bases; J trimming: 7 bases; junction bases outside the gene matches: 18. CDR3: CASSLALGQGRFRNEQFF. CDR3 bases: TGTGCCAGCAGCCTAGCTCTAGGACAGGGGCGGTTCAGGAATGAGCAGTTCTTC.

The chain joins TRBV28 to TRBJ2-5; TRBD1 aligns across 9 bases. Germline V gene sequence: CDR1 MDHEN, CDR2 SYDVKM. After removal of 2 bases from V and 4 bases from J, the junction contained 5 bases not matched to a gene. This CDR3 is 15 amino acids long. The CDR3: CASSLASTGGETQYF. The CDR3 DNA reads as TGTGCCAGCAGTTTAGCTTCGACAGGGGGAGAGACCCAGTACTTC.

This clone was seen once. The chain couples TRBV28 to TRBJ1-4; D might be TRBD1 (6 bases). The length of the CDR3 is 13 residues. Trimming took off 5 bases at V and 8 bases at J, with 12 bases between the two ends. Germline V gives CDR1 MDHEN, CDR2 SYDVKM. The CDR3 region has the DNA TGTGCCAGCAGTAGGGGGTTTGGCGAAAAACTGTTTTTT. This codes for CASSRGFGEKLFF.

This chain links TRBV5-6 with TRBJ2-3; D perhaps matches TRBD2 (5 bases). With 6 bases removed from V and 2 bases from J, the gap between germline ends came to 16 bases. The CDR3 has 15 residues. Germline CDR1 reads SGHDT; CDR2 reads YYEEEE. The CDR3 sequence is CASITRRLDTDTQYF. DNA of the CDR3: TGTGCCAGCATTACTCGGAGGCTTGACACAGATACGCAGTATTTT.

The chain's CDR3 is CASSPPAAGGYYNEQFF. Written as DNA, the CDR3 is TGTGCCAGCTCACCACCGGCCGCGGGAGGGTACTACAATGAGCAGTTCTTC. The chain uses TRBV18 and TRBJ2-1, with 9 bases matching TRBD2. The V segment lost 0 bases and the J segment 3 bases; nucleotides outside the gene matches: 6. CDR1 is KGHSH and CDR2 is LQKENI in the germline V gene. There are 17 residues in the CDR3. The full variable domain, rest sourced from reference TRBV18 and TRBJ2-1, is NAGVMQNPRHLVRRRGQEARLRCSPMKGHSHVYWYRQLPEEGLKFMVYLQKENIIDESGMPKERFSAEFPKEGPSILRIQQVVRGDSAAYFCASSPPAAGGYYNEQFFGPGTRLTVL.

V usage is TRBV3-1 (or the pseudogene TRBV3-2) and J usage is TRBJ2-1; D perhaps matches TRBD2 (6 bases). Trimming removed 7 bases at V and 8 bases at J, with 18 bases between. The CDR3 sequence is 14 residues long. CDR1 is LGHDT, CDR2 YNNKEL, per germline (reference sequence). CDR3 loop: CASTLTSTPHEQFF. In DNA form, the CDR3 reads TGTGCCAGCACCTTAACTAGCACCCCCCATGAGCAGTTCTTC.

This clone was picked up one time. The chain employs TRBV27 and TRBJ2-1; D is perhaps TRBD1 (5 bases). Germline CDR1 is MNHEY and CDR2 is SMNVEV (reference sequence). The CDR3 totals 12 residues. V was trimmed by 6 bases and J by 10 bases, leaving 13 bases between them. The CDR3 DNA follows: TGTGCCAGCAGATCGAATTACAGGGAGCAGTTCTTC. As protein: CASRSNYREQFF.

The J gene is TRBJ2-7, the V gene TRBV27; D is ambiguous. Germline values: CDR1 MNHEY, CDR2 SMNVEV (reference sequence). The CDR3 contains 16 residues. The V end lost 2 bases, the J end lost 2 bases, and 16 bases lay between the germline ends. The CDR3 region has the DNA TGTGCCAGCAGTTTAAGAAGAAGTAGCTGGACCTACGAGCAGTACTTC. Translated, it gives CASSLRRSSWTYEQYF.

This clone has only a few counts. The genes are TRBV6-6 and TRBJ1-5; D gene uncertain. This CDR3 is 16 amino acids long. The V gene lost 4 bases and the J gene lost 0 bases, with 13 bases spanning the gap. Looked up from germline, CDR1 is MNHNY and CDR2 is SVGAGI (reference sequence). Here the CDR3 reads CASSSTSVGSNQPQHF. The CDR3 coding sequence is TGTGCCAGCAGTTCCACCTCCGTAGGTAGCAATCAGCCCCAGCATTTT.

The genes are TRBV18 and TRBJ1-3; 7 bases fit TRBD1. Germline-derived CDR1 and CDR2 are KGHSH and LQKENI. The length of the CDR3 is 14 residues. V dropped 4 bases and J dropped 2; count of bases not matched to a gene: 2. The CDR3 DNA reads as TGTGCCAGCTCACTTACAGGGGCTGGAAACACCATATATTTT. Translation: CASSLTGAGNTIYF.

As DNA, the CDR3 is TGTGCCAGCAGCGTAGCCTTTGGGAACAGAGCGAAAAATACGCAGTATTTT. Protein product: CASSVAFGNRAKNTQYF. J is TRBJ2-3 and V is TRBV9; D unresolved. The CDR3 totals 17 residues. The V end was cut by 0 bases, the J end by 7 bases, with 21 bases between. CDR1 and CDR2 (germline): SGDLS, YYNGEE.

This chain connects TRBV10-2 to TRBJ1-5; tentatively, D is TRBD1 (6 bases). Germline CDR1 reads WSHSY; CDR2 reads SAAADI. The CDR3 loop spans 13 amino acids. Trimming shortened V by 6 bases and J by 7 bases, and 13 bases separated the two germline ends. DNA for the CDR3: TGCGCCAGCAGAACAGGGTGGGAACAGCCCCAGCATTTT. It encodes CASRTGWEQPQHF.

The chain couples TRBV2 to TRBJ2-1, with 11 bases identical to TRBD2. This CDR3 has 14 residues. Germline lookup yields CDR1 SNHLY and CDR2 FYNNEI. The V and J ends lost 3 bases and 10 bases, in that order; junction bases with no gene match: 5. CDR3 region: CASSETSGVWEQFF. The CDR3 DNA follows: TGTGCCAGCAGTGAGACTAGCGGGGTGTGGGAGCAGTTCTTC.

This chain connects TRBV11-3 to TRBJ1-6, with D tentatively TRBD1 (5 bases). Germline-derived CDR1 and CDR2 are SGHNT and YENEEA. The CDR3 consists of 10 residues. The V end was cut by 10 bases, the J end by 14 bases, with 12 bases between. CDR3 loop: CATLGEALHF. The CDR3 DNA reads TGTGCCACCCTAGGGGAGGCCCTCCACTTT.

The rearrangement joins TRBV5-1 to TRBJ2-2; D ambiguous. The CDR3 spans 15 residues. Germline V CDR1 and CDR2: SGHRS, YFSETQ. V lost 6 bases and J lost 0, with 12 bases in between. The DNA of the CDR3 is TGCGCCAGCAACCCGACTCTCGCGAACACCGGGGAGCTGTTTTTT. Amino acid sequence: CASNPTLANTGELFF.

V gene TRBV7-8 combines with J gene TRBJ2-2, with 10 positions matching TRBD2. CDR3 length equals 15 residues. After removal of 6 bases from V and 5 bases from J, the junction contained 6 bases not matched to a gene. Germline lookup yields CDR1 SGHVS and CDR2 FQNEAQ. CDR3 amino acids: CASRPTSGITGELFF. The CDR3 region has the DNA TGTGCCAGCAGGCCCACTAGCGGGATTACCGGGGAGCTGTTTTTT.

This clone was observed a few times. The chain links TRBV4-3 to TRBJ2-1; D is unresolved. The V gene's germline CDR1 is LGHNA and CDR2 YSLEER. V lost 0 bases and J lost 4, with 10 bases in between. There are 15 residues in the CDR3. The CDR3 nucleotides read TGCGCCAGCAGCCAAGAGAAGGTCCCATACAATGAGCAGTTCTTC. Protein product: CASSQEKVPYNEQFF.

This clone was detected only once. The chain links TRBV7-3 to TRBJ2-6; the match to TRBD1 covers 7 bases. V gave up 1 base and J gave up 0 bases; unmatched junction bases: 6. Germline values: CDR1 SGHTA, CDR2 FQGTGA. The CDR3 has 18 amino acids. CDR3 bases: TGTGCCAGCAGCTTAAACGAACAGGGGTTCTCTGGGGCCAACGTCCTGACTTTC. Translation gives CASSLNEQGFSGANVLTF.

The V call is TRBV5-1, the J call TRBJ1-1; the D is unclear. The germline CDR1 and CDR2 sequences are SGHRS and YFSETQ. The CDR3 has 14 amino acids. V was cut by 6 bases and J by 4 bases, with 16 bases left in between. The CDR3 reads CASTLQGQSTEAFF. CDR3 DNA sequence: TGCGCCAGCACACTACAAGGGCAGAGCACTGAAGCTTTCTTT.

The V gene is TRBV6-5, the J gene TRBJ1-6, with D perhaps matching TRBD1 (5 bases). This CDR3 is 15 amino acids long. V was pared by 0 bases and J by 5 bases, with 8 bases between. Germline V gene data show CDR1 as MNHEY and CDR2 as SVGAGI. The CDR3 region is CASSYSGGDNSPLHF. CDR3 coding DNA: TGTGCCAGCAGTTACTCAGGAGGGGATAATTCACCCCTCCACTTT.

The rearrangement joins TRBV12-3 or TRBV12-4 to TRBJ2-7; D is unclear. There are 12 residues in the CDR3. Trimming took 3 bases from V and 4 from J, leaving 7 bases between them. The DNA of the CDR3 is TGTGCCAGCAGTTTCTATTATTACGAGCAGTACTTC. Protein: CASSFYYYEQYF.

The CDR3 nucleotides are TGTGCCAGCAGTTGGGACAGGGTGAACACTGAAGCTTTCTTT. This gives the protein CASSWDRVNTEAFF. The gene calls are TRBV11-1 and TRBJ1-1; TRBD1 matches 9 bases. Losses at the gene ends were 6 bases for V and 0 bases for J; bases not matched to a gene: 2. The CDR3 consists of 14 residues. The germline CDR1 and CDR2 sequences are SGHAT and FQDESV (reference sequence).

For the CDR3, the DNA is TGTGCCAGCAGTGAAGACCGCACTGAAGCTTTCTTT. It is translated as CASSEDRTEAFF. V and J are TRBV6-1 and TRBJ1-1; D ambiguous. There are 12 residues in the CDR3. Germline V gives CDR1 MNHNS, CDR2 SASEGT. The germline V and J ends were trimmed by 1 base and 4 bases, with 4 bases remaining between them.

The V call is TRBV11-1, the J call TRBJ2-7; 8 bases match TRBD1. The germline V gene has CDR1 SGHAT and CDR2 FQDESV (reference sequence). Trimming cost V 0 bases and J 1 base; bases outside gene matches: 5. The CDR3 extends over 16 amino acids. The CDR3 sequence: CASSLARTGRSYEQYF. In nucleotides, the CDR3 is TGTGCCAGCAGCTTAGCGAGGACAGGGAGATCCTACGAGCAGTACTTC.